This T cell receptor (beta chain) was identified in a study of blood T cells in healthy people across ages. Study-wide results and limits: The fall in TCR beta diversity per million T cells was roughly linear with age.

There are a few counts of this clonotype. Its antigen is not identified. For the second PCR, which ran for roughly 6 to 12 cycles, a sample-barcoded 5' primer and a J-beta primer mix were used. One entry per CDR3 protein results from TCRdb running MiXCR on the 5' RACE reads. Seen here are 850,000 to 950,000 distinct CDR3 sequences, more than 25% observed once, and the top ten hold 15% to 20%. Each of the donors had about 9.9 milliliters of peripheral blood drawn into EDTA-treated Vacutainer tubes. Trimming shortened V by 6 bases and J by 2 bases, and 13 bases separated the two germline ends. The germline gives CDR1 DFQATT, CDR2 SNEGSKA (reference sequence). The CDR3 is made up of 13 amino acids.

The sequencing sample was made of blood. This sequence joins TRBV20-1 and TRBJ2-5, with D perhaps TRBD1 (6 bases). The origin of this receptor is a woman older than 75 in good health. The CDR3 sequence: CSASTTGQETQYF. As DNA, the CDR3 is TGCAGTGCCTCTACGACAGGACAAGAGACCCAGTACTTC.